This T cell receptor beta chain is from a study of T-cell reconstitution after alpha-beta-depleted transplantation in children. Study conclusions and caveats: T-cell numbers and diversity one year post-transplant derived largely from freshly generated T cells. Two months or so post-transplant, alpha-beta T cells reportedly derived from several hundred expanded graft clones. Day-60 TCRbeta diversity that was high in some patients was derived from surviving recipient T cells and thymic progenitors.

The TCRbeta library was prepared with unique molecular identifiers. In TCRdb, the PCR reads were re-called with MiXCR into one record per CDR3 protein. The data show roughly 490,000 distinct CDR3 sequences, 9.5% to 12% seen once. J lost 2 bases, V lost 5 bases, and 2 bases had no gene match. In germline, CDR1 is SGHNT, CDR2 YENEEA. This CDR3 has 14 residues. Comment on this clonotype: Its target is unknown.

This clonotype originated in a female patient aged 2 to 10 who had a stem cell transplant for aplastic anemia, so the T cells may come from the graft donor. The starting material was PBMCs, mostly from graft donor cells, obtained 180 days after TCRalphabeta/CD19-depleted stem cell transplant. The chain employs TRBV11-3 and TRBJ2-2, with TRBD1 identical over 7 bases. For the CDR3, the DNA is TGTGCCAGCAGCAAAGGGGGCAACACCGGGGAGCTGTTTTTT. It yields the protein CASSKGGNTGELFF.